These 20 T cell receptor beta chains share one sample of origin, sequenced in a study of T cell repertoires in cytomegalovirus infection. From the reads, TCRdb called clonotypes with MiXCR, one entry per CDR3 protein. The data show 490,000 or so distinct CDR3 sequences, about 11% seen once. Sequencing was carried out using PBMCs. The receptors come from a human donor in good health (CMV status not recorded). Some clones in this sample may be carry-over from other donors' samples.

The sample holds many counts of this clonotype. The chain carries TRBV7-9 and TRBJ2-7; weak D call: TRBD1 (6 bases). The CDR3 totals 14 residues. Deletions cut 5 bases from V and 0 bases from J, with 11 bases between. The germline V gene encodes CDR1 SEHNR and CDR2 FQNEAQ (reference sequence). CDR3 region: CASSATGPSYEQYF. The CDR3 DNA sequence: TGTGCCAGCAGCGCGACAGGTCCCTCCTACGAGCAGTACTTC.

This clonotype was detected ten times or more. The genes are TRBV7-8 and TRBJ1-4; 7 bases align to TRBD1. The germline V gene encodes CDR1 SGHVS and CDR2 FQNEAQ. With V trimmed by 2 bases and J by 6 bases, 18 bases remained unmatched. The CDR3 sequence is 19 residues long. CDR3 in DNA: TGTGCCAGCAGCTTAAGATTTAGGGGGCTAACCGGGGAGGATGAAAAACTGTTTTTT. It codes for CASSLRFRGLTGEDEKLFF.

The chain joins TRBV5-4 to TRBJ1-6, with D perhaps matching TRBD1 (6 bases). The CDR3 is 13 amino acids. Germline V gene data show CDR1 as SGHNT and CDR2 as YYREEE (reference sequence). The V end was cut by 4 bases, the J end by 9 bases, with 11 bases between. CDR3 bases: TGTGCCAGCAGCGCAACAGGGTTTTCACCCCTCCACTTT. This sequence encodes CASSATGFSPLHF.

This chain links TRBV14 with TRBJ1-4, with D unclear. CDR3 length: 13 residues. The germline V gene has CDR1 SGHDN and CDR2 FVKESK. Trimming took 5 bases from V and 8 from J, leaving 12 bases between them. The CDR3 nucleotides are TGTGCCAGCAGCGGCTTCCGAGGGGAAAAACTGTTTTTT. This encodes CASSGFRGEKLFF.

This sequence joins TRBV18 and TRBJ1-6; D is undetermined. Per germline, CDR1 KGHSH and CDR2 LQKENI. V lost 3 bases and J lost 10, with 10 bases in between. This CDR3 has 13 residues. CDR3 nucleotides: TGTGCCAGCTCACCTAGCTTTCGCTCACCCCTCCACTTT. Protein sequence: CASSPSFRSPLHF.

In its sample, this clonotype was seen many times. Its ends do not fully match the called genes, so a read error is possible. The V call is TRBV28, the J call TRBJ1-3; no clear D gene. There are 12 residues in the CDR3. Germline CDR1 and CDR2: MDHEN and SYDVKM. The CDR3 here is CASSSTTLPWGF. Written as DNA, the CDR3 is TGTGCCAGCAGTTCTACGACCCTTCCCTGGGGTTTT.

To note about this clonotype: A much larger clone lies one base from this, so it may be a read error. The CDR3 is CACSQDQAGGYEQYF. The CDR3 nucleotides are TGTGCCTGCAGCCAAGATCAGGCAGGGGGATACGAGCAGTACTTC. The V call is TRBV4-2, the J call TRBJ2-7, with TRBD1 matching over 7 bases. The CDR3 loop spans 15 amino acids. Germline loops: CDR1 LGHNA, CDR2 YNFKEQ.

This clonotype was counted at least ten times. The V gene is TRBV6-5, the J gene TRBJ1-1, with D possibly matching TRBD1 (5 bases). Trimming stripped 2 bases from V and 5 bases from J, with 9 bases between. The CDR3 is 13 amino acids. CDR1 is MNHEY and CDR2 is SVGAGI in the germline V gene. The CDR3 here is CASSYVGATEAFF. Here the CDR3 DNA reads TGTGCCAGCAGTTACGTCGGGGCGACTGAAGCTTTCTTT.

This clonotype was recorded at least ten times. This sequence joins TRBV7-9 and TRBJ2-1; D is unclear. The V gene's germline CDR1 is SEHNR and CDR2 FQNEAQ (reference sequence). This CDR3 is built from 13 residues. V was pared by 4 bases and J by 5 bases, with 9 bases between. The CDR3 bases are TGTGCCAGCAGCTATGACATACACAATGAGCAGTTCTTC. Protein product: CASSYDIHNEQFF.

This clonotype was counted a few times. V usage is TRBV2 and J usage is TRBJ1-1; no clear D. This CDR3 region has 15 residues. CDR1 SNHLY and CDR2 FYNNEI come from the germline V gene. V was cut by 4 bases and J by 2 bases, with 14 bases left in between. CDR3 sequence: CASSALTVFNTEAFF. The DNA of the CDR3 is TGTGCCAGCAGTGCCTTAACAGTGTTCAACACTGAAGCTTTCTTT.

This clonotype occurred many times. In DNA, the CDR3 is TGTGCCAGCAGCTTAGTTACGAGCGATTACGAGCAGTACTTC. Its translation: CASSLVTSDYEQYF. The J gene is TRBJ2-7, the V gene TRBV7-2; D is ambiguous. The V gene lost 1 base and the J gene lost 4 bases, with 11 bases spanning the gap. Germline-derived CDR1 and CDR2 are SGHTA and FQGNSA. This CDR3 contains 14 residues.

The chain is built from TRBV7-9 and TRBJ2-3, with 9 bases aligning to TRBD2. V shed 2 bases and J 0 bases; nucleotides not matched to a gene: 12. CDR3 size: 19 residues. Germline V gives CDR1 SEHNR, CDR2 FQNEAQ (reference sequence). The CDR3 region is CASSLRSGGLVLSTDTQYF. CDR3 sequence (DNA): TGTGCCAGCAGCTTAAGGAGCGGGGGGCTTGTTTTAAGCACAGATACGCAGTATTTT.

This clonotype was recorded many times. The chain combines TRBV5-6 with TRBJ2-7, with a tentative D call TRBD1 (5 bases). CDR3 size: 14 residues. The germline CDR1 and CDR2 sequences are SGHDT and YYEEEE. Deletions cut 1 base from V and 0 bases from J, with 8 bases between. This CDR3 reads CASSLRQGSYEQYF. In DNA form, the CDR3 reads TGTGCCAGCAGCTTGCGGCAGGGCTCCTACGAGCAGTACTTC.

Details on this clonotype: A much larger clone differs from this one at a single base, so this may be a read error. V gene TRBV5-1 combines with J gene TRBJ2-1; maybe TRBD2 (6 bases). Germline V gives CDR1 SGHRS, CDR2 YFSETQ. This CDR3 is 13 amino acids long. The CDR3 DNA is TGCGCCAAAAAGGGACTTCACTACAATGAGCATTTCTTC. This codes for CAKKGLHYNEHFF.

Many counts were recorded for this clonotype. This CDR3 is CASSAPKGRNTEAFF. The CDR3, as DNA: TGTGCCAGCAGCGCCCCGAAGGGGCGGAACACTGAAGCTTTCTTT. This chain connects TRBV5-5 to TRBJ1-1; tentatively, D is TRBD1 (5 bases). This CDR3 comprises 15 residues. V gave up 4 bases and J gave up 1 base, with 14 bases separating them. CDR1 and CDR2 from the germline V gene are SGHKS and YYEKEE (reference sequence).

There are a few counts of this clonotype. The chain employs TRBV10-2 and TRBJ1-1; possibly TRBD1 for D (5 bases). Germline lookup yields CDR1 WSHSY and CDR2 SAAADI. The CDR3 extends over 12 amino acids. In DNA form, the CDR3 reads TGCGCGTCCTGGGGGGGGAACACTGAAGCTTTCTTT. This encodes CASWGGNTEAFF.

This clonotype was found many times. The chain uses TRBV7-9 and TRBJ1-5; a possible D gene is TRBD1 (6 bases). V was clipped by 1 base and J by 3 bases, with 10 bases between them. Germline V lookup: CDR1 SEHNR, CDR2 FQNEAQ (reference sequence). The CDR3 has 15 amino acids. CDR3 in DNA: TGTGCCAGCAGCTTAGGGGGGACACTCAATCAGCCCCAGCATTTT. This translates into CASSLGGTLNQPQHF.

Ten or more counts support this clonotype. The gene calls are TRBV7-6 and TRBJ2-4; 13 bases map to TRBD2. The germline gives CDR1 SGHVS, CDR2 FNYEAQ. The CDR3 is 19 residues long. The ends lost 5 bases at V and 0 bases at J; junction bases unmatched: 10. CDR3: CASSEGTSGDPIAKNIQYF. DNA for the CDR3: TGTGCCAGCAGCGAAGGGACTAGCGGGGACCCGATAGCCAAAAACATTCAGTACTTC.

At least ten counts were recorded for this clonotype. The chain joins TRBV7-9 to TRBJ1-2, with 12 positions matching TRBD1. This CDR3 has 15 amino acids. Germline V gene lookup returns CDR1 SEHNR and CDR2 FQNEAQ (reference sequence). J was trimmed by 4 bases and V by 3 bases; bases with no gene match: 3. CDR3 region: CASSLGTGGGYGYTF. The DNA for the CDR3 is TGTGCCAGCAGCTTGGGGACAGGGGGCGGCTATGGCTACACCTTC.

This clonotype has only a few counts. This chain connects TRBV28 to TRBJ2-3; the D is unclear. CDR3 length: 15 amino acids. Trimming took off 3 bases at V and 0 bases at J, with 10 bases between the two ends. Germline values: CDR1 MDHEN, CDR2 SYDVKM. The CDR3 DNA reads as TGTGCCAGCAGTTTCTACAGTTCTAGCACAGATACGCAGTATTTT. Translating it yields CASSFYSSSTDTQYF.